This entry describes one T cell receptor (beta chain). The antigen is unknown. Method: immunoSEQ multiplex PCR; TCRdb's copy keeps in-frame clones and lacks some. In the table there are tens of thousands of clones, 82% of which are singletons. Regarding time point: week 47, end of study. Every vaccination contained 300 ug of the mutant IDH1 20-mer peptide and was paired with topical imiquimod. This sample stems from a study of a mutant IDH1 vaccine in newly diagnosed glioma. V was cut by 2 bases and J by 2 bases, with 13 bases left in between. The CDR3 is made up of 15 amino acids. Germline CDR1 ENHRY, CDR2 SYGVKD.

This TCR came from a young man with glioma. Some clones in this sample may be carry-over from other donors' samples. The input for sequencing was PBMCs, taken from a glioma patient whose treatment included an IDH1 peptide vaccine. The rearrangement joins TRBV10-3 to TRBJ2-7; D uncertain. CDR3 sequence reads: CAISERSSKTYEQYF. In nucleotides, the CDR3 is TGTGCCATCAGTGAGAGGTCCAGTAAGACCTACGAGCAGTACTTC.